This T cell receptor beta chain stems from a study of beta chain features in type 1 diabetes. The overall study: Across every sample, 107,917,701 sorted cells were examined in total.

Whole-study findings and limits: TCRB CDR3s were moderately but significantly shorter in Type 1 diabetes patients in all four CD4+ subsets.

This clone has just a few counts. Its antigen is undetermined. The isolated RNA, all of it, was reverse transcribed, so expressed TCRB transcripts were what got sequenced. Sequencing of naive, central memory and regulatory T cell samples gave an average of roughly 4 million reads. Generated by immunoSEQ multiplex PCR, the TCRdb table keeps only in-frame clones and is missing some. The sample records about 350,000 clones, around 19% being singletons. The J segment lost 4 bases and the V segment lost 5 bases, leaving 8 bases of the junction unmatched. Germline-derived CDR1 and CDR2 are SGHTA and FQGTGA. The CDR3 length is 15 residues.

This rearrangement joins TRBV7-3 to TRBJ1-2, with 9 bases fitting TRBD1. This sequence originates from a woman aged 18-29 years in good health. Sequencing input: naive CD4+ T cells from blood. The CDR3 loop is CASSRDRASGYGYTF. For the CDR3, the DNA is TGTGCCAGCAGCCGGGACAGGGCTTCCGGCTATGGCTACACCTTC. The whole variable domain, remainder taken from reference TRBV7-3 and TRBJ1-2, is GAGVSQTPSNKVTEKGKYVELRCDPISGHTALYWYRQSLGQGPEFLIYFQGTGAADDSGLPNDRFFAVRPEGSVSTLKIQRTERGDSAVYLCASSRDRASGYGYTFGSGTRLTVV.